This T cell receptor beta chain derives from a study of early stage breast cancer tumors. Whole-study context: Each sample averaged approximately 10-fold read coverage.

Only in-frame clones appear in the TCRdb table, and some are missing; sequencing was by immunoSEQ multiplex PCR. The sample has roughly 14,000 clones, about four fifths seen once; the top ten hold over 4.5%. The CDR3 totals 14 residues. Sampling of the adjacent normal breast tissue occurred roughly 1.8-4 cm from the tumor. Comments on this clone: The antigen is undetermined.

Findings and caveats of the study: Tumors had roughly 2.5-fold higher T cell density than normal breast.

The chain recombines TRBV21-1 with TRBJ1-4; the D segment call TRBD1 is taken from the table without a DNA check. TRBV21-1 is shown as a pseudogene. The source is a person under 45 with breast cancer. Source material: normal breast tissue next to the tumor. This CDR3 is CASSKEQTGGKLFF. The CDR3 DNA follows: TGTGCCAGCAGCAAAGAACAGACAGGGGGAAAACTGTTTTTT.